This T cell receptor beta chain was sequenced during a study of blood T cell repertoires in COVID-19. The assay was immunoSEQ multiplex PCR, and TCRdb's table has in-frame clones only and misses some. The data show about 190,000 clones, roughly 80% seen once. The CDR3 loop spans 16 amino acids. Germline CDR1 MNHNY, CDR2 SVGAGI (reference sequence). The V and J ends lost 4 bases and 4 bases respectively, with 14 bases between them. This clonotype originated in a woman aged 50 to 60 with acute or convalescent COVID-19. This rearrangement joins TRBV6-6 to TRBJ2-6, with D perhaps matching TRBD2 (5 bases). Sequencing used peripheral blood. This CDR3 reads CASSFGGVAGANVLTF. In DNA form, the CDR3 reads TGTGCCAGCAGTTTCGGAGGTGTAGCGGGGGCCAACGTCCTGACTTTC.